The 26 T cell receptor beta chains below come from one sample, sequenced in a study of blood T cell repertoires in COVID-19 (dated by TCRdb to the early 2020s). Library creation used the immunoSEQ multiplex PCR assay. TCRdb limited this immuneACCESS table to in-frame rearrangements with V and J called. A share of clones is missing; checked studies link under half to unresolved V genes, and the rest is unexplained. The sample includes approximately 250,000 clones, with more than 85% observed a single time. Of the sample, around 3.6% falls within the top ten clones. Sequencing was done on a sample of peripheral blood. The receptors shown here come from a man aged 18 to 29 with active or convalescent COVID-19.

The chain links TRBV11-2 to TRBJ2-4, with 9 bases matching TRBD1. V was pared by 5 bases and J by 0 bases, with 14 bases of the junction left unmatched. CDR3 length: 19 amino acids. CDR1 is SGHAT and CDR2 is FQNNGV in the germline V gene. Here the CDR3 DNA reads TGTGCCAGCAGCCCCTCCGGGACAGGGAGGCAACTAGCCAAAAACATTCAGTACTTC. Its protein product is CASSPSGTGRQLAKNIQYF.

The chain carries TRBV7-9 and TRBJ1-1, with D maybe TRBD1 (6 bases). Trimming took off 6 bases at V and 0 bases at J, with 14 bases between the two ends. This CDR3 is 15 amino acids long. CDR1 SEHNR and CDR2 FQNEAQ come from the germline V gene (reference sequence). CDR3 DNA: TGTGCCAGCAGAGAGTCGACAGGACTGAACACTGAAGCTTTCTTT. This gives the protein CASRESTGLNTEAFF.

This chain joins TRBV6-6 and TRBJ2-1; the match to TRBD2 covers 13 bases. The germline V gene encodes CDR1 MNHNY and CDR2 SVGAGI (reference sequence). This CDR3 spans 13 amino acids. V gave up 11 bases and J gave up 8 bases; unmatched junction bases: 6. Here the CDR3 reads CAGRLAGGYEQFF. In nucleotides, the CDR3 is TGTGCCGGACGACTAGCGGGAGGTTATGAGCAGTTCTTC.

V usage is TRBV28 and J usage is TRBJ1-2; D not resolved. V was trimmed by 6 bases and J by 7 bases, leaving 9 bases between them. CDR3 size: 11 residues. CDR1 is MDHEN, CDR2 SYDVKM, per germline. In nucleotides, the CDR3 is TGTGCCAGCAGGTTAGGGAGTGGCTACACCTTC. Translating gives CASRLGSGYTF.

The V call is TRBV24-1, the J call TRBJ2-2; 7 nucleotides align to TRBD2. With V trimmed by 8 bases and J by 6 bases, 5 bases remained unmatched. The length of the CDR3 is 13 residues. Per germline, CDR1 KGHDR and CDR2 SFDVKD. The CDR3, as DNA: TGTGCCACCACAGTTGGGGGGGCCGGGGAGCTGTTTTTT. Translated: CATTVGGAGELFF.

The rearrangement links TRBV19 to TRBJ2-1; D possibly corresponds to TRBD2 (5 bases). In germline, CDR1 is LNHDA, CDR2 SQIVND (reference sequence). The CDR3 runs 13 residues. The V gene lost 4 bases and the J gene lost 8 bases, with 12 bases spanning the gap. The CDR3 DNA reads TGTGCCAGTAGTAACCGGGGAGCCCATGAGCAGTTCTTC. It yields the protein CASSNRGAHEQFF.

The genes are TRBV14 and TRBJ1-1; TRBD1 might be the D (5 bases). V shed 4 bases and J shed 10 bases, with 10 bases lying between them. Germline CDR1 is SGHDN and CDR2 is FVKESK. The CDR3 is 11 amino acids. The CDR3 sequence: CASSREGAAFF. In nucleotides, the CDR3 is TGTGCCAGCAGCCGGGAAGGGGCAGCTTTCTTT.

The count of this clone is one. The V and J genes are TRBV19 and TRBJ2-5, with a possible D match to TRBD1 (6 bases). This CDR3 is 13 amino acids long. Looked up from germline, CDR1 is LNHDA and CDR2 is SQIVND (reference sequence). Between the trimmed V and J ends, which lost 5 bases and 5 bases, there was a span of 12 bases. The CDR3 coding sequence is TGTGCCAGTAGTTTACAGGGCGGCGAGACCCAGTACTTC. Translating it yields CASSLQGGETQYF.

This chain joins TRBV3-1 (or the pseudogene TRBV3-2) and TRBJ2-1; weak D call: TRBD2 (6 bases). CDR1 and CDR2 (germline): LGHDT, YNNKEL (reference sequence). V was pared by 4 bases and J by 8 bases, with 15 bases between. This CDR3 has 14 residues. As DNA, the CDR3 is TGTGCCAGCAGCCGCAGACTAGAATCCGATGAGCAGTTCTTC. This codes for CASSRRLESDEQFF.

The V call is TRBV2, the J call TRBJ2-6, with D maybe TRBD1 (6 bases). CDR3 length: 13 residues. Germline values: CDR1 SNHLY, CDR2 FYNNEI. The ends were cut back, 8 bases at V and 1 base at J, with 6 bases in the middle. CDR3 protein: CASQGSGANVLTF. The DNA for the CDR3 is TGTGCCAGCCAGGGGTCTGGGGCCAACGTCCTGACTTTC.

This chain uses TRBV5-5 with TRBJ2-1; D is undetermined. Trimming took off 5 bases at V and 0 bases at J, with 15 bases between the two ends. Germline V gene data show CDR1 as SGHKS and CDR2 as YYEKEE (reference sequence). The CDR3 sequence is 16 residues long. The CDR3, as DNA: TGTGCCAGCAGTCGTCTCCCAGGTGGCTCCTACAATGAGCAGTTCTTC. Translating gives CASSRLPGGSYNEQFF.

This clone was counted a few times. The chain employs TRBV12-3 or TRBV12-4 and TRBJ1-6, with D unresolved. The CDR3 spans 13 residues. Between the trimmed V and J ends, which lost 4 bases and 13 bases, there was a span of 14 bases. CDR3 nucleotide sequence: TGTGCCAGCAGTTCGGGTCATGATGGGCCCCTCCACTTT. This translates into CASSSGHDGPLHF.

The genes are TRBV11-1 and TRBJ2-3; D call uncertain. Trimming stripped 1 base from V and 6 bases from J, with 14 bases between. The CDR3 is made up of 15 amino acids. The V gene's germline CDR1 is SGHAT and CDR2 FQDESV (reference sequence). Here the CDR3 reads CASSLGAPRADTQYF. The CDR3 nucleotides read TGTGCCAGCAGCTTAGGAGCCCCCCGAGCGGATACGCAGTATTTT.

This sequence joins TRBV4-1 and TRBJ2-1; tentatively, D is TRBD1 (6 bases). Germline-derived CDR1 and CDR2 are MGHRA and YSYEKL. V was trimmed by 4 bases and J by 5 bases, leaving 9 bases between them. The CDR3 covers 13 residues. CDR3 sequence reads: CASSPTGHNEQFF. In DNA, the CDR3 is TGCGCCAGCAGCCCGACAGGCCACAATGAGCAGTTCTTC.

V is TRBV24-1 and J is TRBJ2-3; D may be TRBD1 (6 bases). CDR1 KGHDR and CDR2 SFDVKD come from the germline V gene. The length of the CDR3 is 12 residues. Trimming stripped 6 bases from V and 5 bases from J, with 8 bases between. Here the CDR3 reads CATSWGQDTQYF. The CDR3 DNA reads as TGTGCCACCAGTTGGGGGCAAGATACGCAGTATTTT.

V gene TRBV6-2 or TRBV6-3 combines with J gene TRBJ1-5; tentative D call: TRBD1 (5 bases). Germline lookup yields CDR1 MNHEY and CDR2 SVGEGT. V gave up 0 bases and J gave up 2 bases, with 8 bases separating them. The CDR3 length is 15 residues. In nucleotides, the CDR3 is TGTGCCAGCAGTTACTCGGGCAGGGGCAATCAGCCCCAGCATTTT. It specifies CASSYSGRGNQPQHF.

The genes are TRBV30 and TRBJ1-6; D is uncertain. Germline loops: CDR1 GTSNPN, CDR2 SVGIG (reference sequence). The CDR3 contains 15 residues. Trimming took off 2 bases at V and 0 bases at J, with 8 bases between the two ends. The CDR3 nucleotides read TGTGCCTGGAGTTCCGAGAGCTCCTATAATTCACCCCTCCACTTT. Protein sequence: CAWSSESSYNSPLHF. Based on the CDR3 plus reference TRBV30 and TRBJ1-6, the full variable domain is SQTIHQWPATLVQPVGSPLSLECTVEGTSNPNLYWYRQAAGRGLQLLFYSVGIGQISSEVPQNLSASRPQDRQFILSSKKLLLSDSGFYLCAWSSESSYNSPLHFGNGTRLTVT.

The CDR3 DNA reads TGTGCCAGCAGCTTAAGACTAGCGGGTTTCACAGATACGCAGTATTTT. Amino acid sequence: CASSLRLAGFTDTQYF. The chain carries TRBV7-9 and TRBJ2-3; 10 nucleotides line up with TRBD2. The V gene's germline CDR1 is SEHNR and CDR2 FQNEAQ (reference sequence). The V segment lost 2 bases and the J segment 2 bases; nucleotides outside the gene matches: 4. This CDR3 spans 16 amino acids.

This clone is a singleton in its sample. The V call is TRBV28, the J call TRBJ1-5; 8 bases fit TRBD1. The V and J ends lost 6 bases and 1 base, in that order; junction bases with no gene match: 5. This CDR3 is built from 15 residues. Germline CDR1 MDHEN, CDR2 SYDVKM. The CDR3: CASSQGAKSNQPQHF. In DNA form, the CDR3 reads TGTGCCAGCAGCCAGGGGGCTAAAAGCAATCAGCCCCAGCATTTT.

The chain links TRBV28 to TRBJ2-5; D may be TRBD1 (6 bases). The CDR3 is 14 amino acids. Trimming took 6 bases from V and 3 from J, leaving 14 bases between them. Germline-derived CDR1 and CDR2 are MDHEN and SYDVKM. CDR3 sequence (DNA): TGTGCCAGCAGACTACCGGGACATGAAGAGACCCAGTACTTC. It specifies CASRLPGHEETQYF.

The CDR3 nucleotides are TGTGCCAGCAGCGCACAGGGGGCGATGGCCCAGTACTTC. Translation: CASSAQGAMAQYF. V usage is TRBV7-2 and J usage is TRBJ2-5; 9 bases are shared with TRBD1. The germline V gene has CDR1 SGHTA and CDR2 FQGNSA. The CDR3 spans 13 residues. Trimming took 5 bases from V and 9 from J; bases not matched to a gene: 7.

V gene TRBV19 combines with J gene TRBJ1-4, with D perhaps matching TRBD1 (6 bases). The CDR3 covers 14 residues. Per the germline V gene, CDR1 is LNHDA and CDR2 is SQIVND (reference sequence). V dropped 7 bases and J dropped 10 bases, with 19 bases sitting between them. The CDR3 DNA reads TGTGCCAGTAACGACAGGTCTGGACTCGGAAAACTGTTTTTT. This translates into CASNDRSGLGKLFF.

This clone appeared once. The chain has TRBV6-6 and TRBJ1-6, with a tentative D call TRBD1 (6 bases). This CDR3 contains 11 residues. CDR1 is MNHNY and CDR2 is SVGAGI in the germline V gene (reference sequence). V was pared by 4 bases and J by 12 bases, with 7 bases between. CDR3 nucleotides: TGTGCCAGCAGTTTACAGGGACCCCTCCACTTT. Translating it yields CASSLQGPLHF.

In its sample, this clone was seen once. Other DNA sequences in this specimen translate into the identical CDR3. V gene TRBV9 combines with J gene TRBJ1-1; a weak D match, TRBD1 (5 bases). Trimming left V 3 bases short and J 7 bases short, with 10 bases between. This CDR3 comprises 12 residues. Germline V CDR1 and CDR2: SGDLS, YYNGEE. CDR3 protein: CASSGDSLEAFF. CDR3 DNA sequence: TGTGCCAGCAGCGGCGACAGTCTTGAAGCTTTCTTT.

The rearrangement joins TRBV5-6 to TRBJ2-2, with D perhaps matching TRBD2 (6 bases). The CDR3 loop spans 12 amino acids. V lost 7 bases, J lost 7 bases, and 11 bases lay in between. Germline V gene sequence: CDR1 SGHDT, CDR2 YYEEEE. CDR3 amino acids: CASAQGGGELFF. CDR3 coding DNA: TGTGCCAGCGCCCAGGGAGGCGGGGAGCTGTTTTTT.

This rearrangement joins TRBV7-9 to TRBJ2-7; 9 bases line up with TRBD1. CDR3 length: 15 amino acids. Germline CDR1 reads SEHNR; CDR2 reads FQNEAQ (reference sequence). After removal of 4 bases from V and 3 bases from J, the junction contained 7 bases not matched to a gene. CDR3 sequence reads: CASSSGQGSRYEQYF. CDR3 nucleotide sequence: TGTGCCAGCAGCTCCGGACAGGGGAGCCGCTACGAGCAGTACTTC.